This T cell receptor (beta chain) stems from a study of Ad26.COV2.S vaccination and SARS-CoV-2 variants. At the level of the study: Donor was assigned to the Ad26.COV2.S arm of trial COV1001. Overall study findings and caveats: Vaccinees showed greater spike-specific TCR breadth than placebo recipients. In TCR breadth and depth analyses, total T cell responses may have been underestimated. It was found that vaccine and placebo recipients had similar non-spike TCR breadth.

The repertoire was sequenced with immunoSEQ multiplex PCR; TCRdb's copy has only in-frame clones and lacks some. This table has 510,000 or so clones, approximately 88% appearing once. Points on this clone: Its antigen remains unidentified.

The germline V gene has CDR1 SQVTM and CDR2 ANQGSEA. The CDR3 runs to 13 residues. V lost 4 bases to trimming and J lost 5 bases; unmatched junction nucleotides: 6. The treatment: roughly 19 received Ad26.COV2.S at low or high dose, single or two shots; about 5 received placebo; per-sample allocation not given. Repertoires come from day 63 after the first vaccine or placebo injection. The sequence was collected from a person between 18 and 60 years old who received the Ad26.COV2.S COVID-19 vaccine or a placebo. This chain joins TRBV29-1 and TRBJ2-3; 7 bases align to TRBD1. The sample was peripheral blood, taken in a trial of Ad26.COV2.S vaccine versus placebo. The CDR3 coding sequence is TGCAGCGTTGCGGGGACAGCACGAGATACGCAGTATTTT. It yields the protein CSVAGTARDTQYF.